The source of this T cell receptor beta chain is a study of T cell responses to AZD1222 COVID-19 vaccine. This clone has only a few counts. This table comes from immunoSEQ multiplex PCR, and its TCRdb copy is limited to in-frame clones, with some not included. The sample has more than 100,000 clones; more than 85% are singletons. The CDR3 is 13 amino acids. The germline V gene encodes CDR1 LNHDA and CDR2 SQIVND (reference sequence). The V end lost 9 bases, the J end lost 7 bases, and 18 bases lay between the germline ends. This rearrangement joins TRBV19 to TRBJ1-2; D not resolved. The clonotype comes from an adult in good health. The sequences come from peripheral blood, collected on day 0 of AZD1222 vaccination. In nucleotides, the CDR3 is TGTGCCAGCAGTCCCGAATTTTGGGGTGGCTACACCTTC. Amino acids: CASSPEFWGGYTF. The entire variable domain, with the rest obtained from reference TRBV19 and TRBJ1-2, is as follows: DGGITQSPKYLFRKEGQNVTLSCEQNLNHDAMYWYRQDPGQGLRLIYYSQIVNDFQKGDIAEGYSVSREKKESFPLTVTSAQKNPTAFYLCASSPEFWGGYTFGSGTRLTVV.